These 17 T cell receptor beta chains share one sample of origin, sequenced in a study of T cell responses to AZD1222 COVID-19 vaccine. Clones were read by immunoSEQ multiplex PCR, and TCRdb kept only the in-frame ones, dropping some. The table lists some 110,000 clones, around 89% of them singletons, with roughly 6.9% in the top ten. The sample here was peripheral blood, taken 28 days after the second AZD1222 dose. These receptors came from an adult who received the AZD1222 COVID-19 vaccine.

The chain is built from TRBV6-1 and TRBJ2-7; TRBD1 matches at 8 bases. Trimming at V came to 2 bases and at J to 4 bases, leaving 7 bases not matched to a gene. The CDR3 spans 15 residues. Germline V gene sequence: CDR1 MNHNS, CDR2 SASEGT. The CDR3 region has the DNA TGTGCCAGCAGTGAACCGGGACAGGCCATATACGAGCAGTACTTC. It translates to CASSEPGQAIYEQYF.

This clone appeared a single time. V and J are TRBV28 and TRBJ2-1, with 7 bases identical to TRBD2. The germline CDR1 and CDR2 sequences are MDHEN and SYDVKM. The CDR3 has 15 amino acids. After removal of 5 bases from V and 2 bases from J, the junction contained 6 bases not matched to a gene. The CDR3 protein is CASSLLAGPYNEQFF. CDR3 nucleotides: TGTGCCAGCAGTCTATTAGCGGGCCCCTACAATGAGCAGTTCTTC.

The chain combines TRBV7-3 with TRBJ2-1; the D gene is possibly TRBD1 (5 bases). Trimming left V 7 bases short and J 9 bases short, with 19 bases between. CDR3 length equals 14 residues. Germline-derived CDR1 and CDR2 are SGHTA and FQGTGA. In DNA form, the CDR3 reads TGTGCCAGCACTGGGGCCAACAAAACAGGTGAGCAGTTCTTC. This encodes CASTGANKTGEQFF.

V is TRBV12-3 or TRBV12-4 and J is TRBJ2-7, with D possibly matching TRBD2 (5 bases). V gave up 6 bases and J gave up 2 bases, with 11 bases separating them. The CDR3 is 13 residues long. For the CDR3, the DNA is TGTGCCAGCAGACCACCGGGGACCTACGAGCAGTACTTC. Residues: CASRPPGTYEQYF.

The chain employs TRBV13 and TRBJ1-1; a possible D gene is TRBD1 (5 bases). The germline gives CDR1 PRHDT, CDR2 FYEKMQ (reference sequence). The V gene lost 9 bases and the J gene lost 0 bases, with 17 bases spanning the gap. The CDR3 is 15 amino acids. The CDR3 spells CASIGRGTLNTEAFF. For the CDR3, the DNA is TGTGCCAGTATCGGCCGAGGGACGTTGAACACTGAAGCTTTCTTT.

The CDR3 sequence: CASSLAGGEYEQYF. CDR3 DNA sequence: TGTGCCAGCAGTTTGGCAGGGGGTGAGTACGAGCAGTACTTC. The chain links TRBV28 to TRBJ2-7; TRBD1 aligns across 7 bases. Per germline, CDR1 MDHEN and CDR2 SYDVKM. This CDR3 is 14 amino acids long. V shed 3 bases, J shed 4 bases, and the junction held 6 bases outside the gene matches.

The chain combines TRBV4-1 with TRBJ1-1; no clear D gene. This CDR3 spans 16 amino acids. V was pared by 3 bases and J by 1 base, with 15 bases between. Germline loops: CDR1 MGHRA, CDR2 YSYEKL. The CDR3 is CASSQATQSGNTEAFF. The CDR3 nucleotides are TGCGCCAGCAGCCAGGCAACCCAGTCAGGGAACACTGAAGCTTTCTTT.

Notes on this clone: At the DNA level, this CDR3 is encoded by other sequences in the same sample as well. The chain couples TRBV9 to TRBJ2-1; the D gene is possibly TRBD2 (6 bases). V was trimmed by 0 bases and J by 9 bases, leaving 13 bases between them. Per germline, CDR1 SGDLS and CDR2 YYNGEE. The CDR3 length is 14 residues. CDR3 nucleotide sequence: TGTGCCAGCAGCGTAGCCCGGGGAGGCGGTGAGCAGTTCTTC. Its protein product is CASSVARGGGEQFF. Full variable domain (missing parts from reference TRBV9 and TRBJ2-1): DSGVTQTPKHLITATGQRVTLRCSPRSGDLSVYWYQQSLDQGLQFLIQYYNGEERAKGNILERFSAQQFPDLHSELNLSSLELGDSALYFCASSVARGGGEQFFGPGTRLTVL.

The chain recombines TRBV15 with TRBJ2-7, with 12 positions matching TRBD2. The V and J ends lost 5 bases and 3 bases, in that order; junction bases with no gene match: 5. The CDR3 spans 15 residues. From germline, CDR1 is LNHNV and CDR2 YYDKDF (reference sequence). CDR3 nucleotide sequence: TGTGCCACCAGCCGTAAGACTAGCGGGGGCTACGAGCAGTACTTC. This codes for CATSRKTSGGYEQYF.

DNA for the CDR3: TGTGCCAGCAGCTCCTCAGGCTCTGGAAACACCATATATTTT. Residues: CASSSSGSGNTIYF. J is TRBJ1-3 and V is TRBV5-4; D uncertain. CDR1 is SGHNT, CDR2 YYREEE, per germline (reference sequence). The CDR3 consists of 14 residues. V was pared by 3 bases and J by 0 bases, with 7 bases between. The whole variable domain, remainder taken from reference TRBV5-4 and TRBJ1-3, is ETGVTQSPTHLIKTRGQQVTLRCSSQSGHNTVSWYQQALGQGPQFIFQYYREEENGRGNFPPRFSGLQFPNYSSELNVNALELDDSALYLCASSSSGSGNTIYFGEGSWLTVV.

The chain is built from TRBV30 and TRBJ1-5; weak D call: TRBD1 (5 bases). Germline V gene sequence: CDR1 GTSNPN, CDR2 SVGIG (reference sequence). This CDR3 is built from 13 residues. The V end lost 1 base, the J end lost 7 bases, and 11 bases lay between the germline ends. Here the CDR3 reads CAWSDAGRQPQHF. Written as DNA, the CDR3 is TGTGCCTGGAGTGATGCAGGGAGGCAGCCCCAGCATTTT.

Here the CDR3 DNA reads TGCGCCAGCAGCTTTACCGGGGGTAATTCACCCCTCCACTTT. Its protein product is CASSFTGGNSPLHF. The chain couples TRBV5-1 to TRBJ1-6, with TRBD1 as a possible D gene (5 bases). CDR3 length: 14 amino acids. Germline CDR1 is SGHRS and CDR2 is YFSETQ. V shed 2 bases and J shed 6 bases, with 9 bases lying between them.

Written as DNA, the CDR3 is TGCGCCAGCAGCTTGGGAACAGGGGTGAACACTGAAGCTTTCTTT. Its protein product is CASSLGTGVNTEAFF. The genes are TRBV5-1 and TRBJ1-1; 7 nucleotides align to TRBD1. V gave up 0 bases and J gave up 0 bases; unmatched junction bases: 2. CDR3 size: 15 residues. Germline V lookup: CDR1 SGHRS, CDR2 YFSETQ.

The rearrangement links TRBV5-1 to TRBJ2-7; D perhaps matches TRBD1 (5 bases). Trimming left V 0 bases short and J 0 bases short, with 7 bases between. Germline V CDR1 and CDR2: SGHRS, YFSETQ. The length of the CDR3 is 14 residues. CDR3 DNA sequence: TGCGCCAGCAGCTTGGTTCAGGGCTCCTACGAGCAGTACTTC. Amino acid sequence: CASSLVQGSYEQYF.

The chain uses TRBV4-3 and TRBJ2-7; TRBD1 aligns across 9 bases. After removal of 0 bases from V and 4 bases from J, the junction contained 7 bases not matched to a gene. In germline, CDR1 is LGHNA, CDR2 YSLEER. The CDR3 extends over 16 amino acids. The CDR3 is CASSQETGTGIYEQYF. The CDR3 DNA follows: TGCGCCAGCAGCCAAGAAACCGGGACAGGGATTTACGAGCAGTACTTC.

CDR3 region: CASSQVYGGVSTDTQYF. As DNA, the CDR3 is TGCGCCAGCAGCCAAGTTTACGGGGGAGTGAGCACAGATACGCAGTATTTT. The chain links TRBV4-3 to TRBJ2-3; tentatively, D is TRBD2 (6 bases). Trimming left V 1 base short and J 0 bases short, with 14 bases between. CDR3 length: 17 amino acids. Per germline, CDR1 LGHNA and CDR2 YSLEER.

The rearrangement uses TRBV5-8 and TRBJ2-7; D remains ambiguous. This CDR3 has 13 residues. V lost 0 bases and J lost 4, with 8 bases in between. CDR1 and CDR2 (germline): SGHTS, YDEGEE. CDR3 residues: CASSLADLYEQYF. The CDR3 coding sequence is TGTGCCAGCAGCTTGGCGGATTTATACGAGCAGTACTTC.